Each of the 20 T cell receptor beta chains below was sequenced from the same sample in a study of T cell repertoires in cytomegalovirus infection (dated by TCRdb to about 2019). In light of the paper, this sample's treatment or condition label describes: in vitro stimulation with specific CMV peptide epitopes to enrich CMV-specific T cells. These receptors have no identified antigens. TCRdb lists the instrument as Illumina HiSeq 1500. The raw public reads went through TCRdb reprocessing: fastp at Q25, MiXCR clone calling, in-frame beta chains kept. Each entry merges the rows of one CDR3 protein and shows their most common DNA and genes. The sample records about 900,000 distinct CDR3 sequences, approximately 31% of which are singletons. The biggest ten clones account for about 14% of the sample. The sequences come from cultured CD8+ T cells from PBMCs, collected from culture after CMV antigen stimulation. The receptors were sampled from a human donor in good health (CMV status not recorded). Some clones in this sample may be carry-over from other donors' samples.

This clonotype was observed many times. The chain links TRBV7-8 to TRBJ1-5, with unresolved D. Trimming removed 5 bases at V and 9 bases at J, with 14 bases between. The germline V gene has CDR1 SGHVS and CDR2 FQNEAQ. This CDR3 is built from 13 residues. The CDR3 spells CASSPTGHGPQHF. The CDR3 coding sequence is TGTGCCAGCAGCCCTACGGGCCATGGGCCCCAGCATTTT.

This chain uses TRBV4-1 with TRBJ2-2; 10 bases line up with TRBD2. CDR1 and CDR2 from the germline V gene are MGHRA and YSYEKL. The CDR3 loop spans 17 amino acids. The V segment lost 0 bases and the J segment 1 base; nucleotides outside the gene matches: 2. The CDR3 reads CASSQEIAGGNTGELFF. The CDR3 DNA sequence: TGCGCCAGCAGCCAAGAGATAGCGGGGGGGAACACCGGGGAGCTGTTTTTT.

This clonotype was recorded once. This chain connects TRBV20-1 to TRBJ1-1; 9 bases fit TRBD1. V shed 6 bases and J 1 base; nucleotides not matched to a gene: 12. The CDR3 extends over 16 amino acids. The germline CDR1 and CDR2 sequences are DFQATT and SNEGSKA (reference sequence). This CDR3 is CSAIHRDRAANTEAFF. The CDR3 DNA sequence: TGCAGTGCCATCCACCGGGACAGGGCCGCGAACACTGAAGCTTTCTTT.

The sample holds a few counts of this clonotype. This chain links TRBV7-6 with TRBJ2-5; no clear D. The CDR3 has 14 amino acids. From germline, CDR1 is SGHVS and CDR2 FNYEAQ. V gave up 5 bases and J gave up 3 bases, with 13 bases separating them. The CDR3 DNA is TGTGCCAGCAGCCCGCACGGTTCCAAAGAGACCCAGTACTTC. Its protein product is CASSPHGSKETQYF.

This clonotype was observed a few times. The chain joins TRBV9 to TRBJ2-3; TRBD2 matches 10 bases. The CDR3 has 18 residues. CDR1 is SGDLS, CDR2 YYNGEE, per germline. V was pared by 0 bases and J by 4 bases, with 11 bases of the junction left unmatched. The CDR3 nucleotides read TGTGCCAGCAGCGTAGCTTTTCTAGCGGGGGCGTCAGCAGATACGCAGTATTTT. Encoded protein: CASSVAFLAGASADTQYF.

This clonotype came up many times. The rearrangement joins TRBV7-2 to TRBJ1-1; TRBD1 is a possible D gene (5 bases). With 2 bases removed from V and 5 bases from J, the gap between germline ends came to 24 bases. The CDR3 is 18 residues long. The germline CDR1 and CDR2 sequences are SGHTA and FQGNSA. Written as DNA, the CDR3 is TGTGCCAGCAGCTTACCAAATCCGGCAGGGTATCATGGGACTGAAGCTTTCTTT. Its protein product is CASSLPNPAGYHGTEAFF.

This clonotype was picked up a small number of times. The gene calls are TRBV6-5 and TRBJ1-3; no clear D gene. The germline CDR1 and CDR2 sequences are MNHEY and SVGAGI. Trimming took off 2 bases at V and 0 bases at J, with 5 bases between the two ends. This CDR3 is 14 amino acids long. The DNA for the CDR3 is TGTGCCAGCAGTTACGCGACCTCTGGAAACACCATATATTTT. The encoded protein is CASSYATSGNTIYF.

This chain links TRBV20-1 with TRBJ1-1, with D unresolved. Trimming took 6 bases from V and 0 from J, leaving 14 bases between them. Germline CDR1 DFQATT, CDR2 SNEGSKA (reference sequence). The CDR3 is 14 residues long. The CDR3 is CSAMKGSVNTEAFF. The CDR3 DNA reads TGCAGTGCCATGAAAGGGTCGGTGAACACTGAAGCTTTCTTT.

CDR3 loop: CAISESKSNPEAFF. For the CDR3, the DNA is TGTGCCATCAGTGAGTCGAAATCCAACCCTGAAGCTTTCTTT. The chain joins TRBV10-3 to TRBJ1-1, with no clear D. With 0 bases removed from V and 6 bases from J, the gap between germline ends came to 11 bases. The CDR3 spans 14 residues. CDR1 is ENHRY and CDR2 is SYGVKD in the germline V gene.

There are a few counts of this clonotype. This chain uses TRBV2 with TRBJ2-1; 13 bases align to TRBD2. The CDR3 length is 17 residues. Germline-derived CDR1 and CDR2 are SNHLY and FYNNEI. V was pared by 9 bases and J by 1 base, with 9 bases of the junction left unmatched. This chain's CDR3 is CASGTSGDMGSYNEQFF. The CDR3 DNA follows: TGTGCCAGTGGGACTAGCGGGGACATGGGGTCCTACAATGAGCAGTTCTTC.

This clonotype came up once. The genes are TRBV7-9 and TRBJ2-2; D unresolved. The CDR3 is made up of 14 amino acids. From germline, CDR1 is SEHNR and CDR2 FQNEAQ (reference sequence). The V end lost 7 bases, the J end lost 2 bases, and 11 bases lay between the germline ends. In DNA, the CDR3 is TGTGCCAGCACCAGAGTAGGTAACACCGGGGAGCTGTTTTTT. Protein sequence: CASTRVGNTGELFF.

This clonotype came up a few times. This chain connects TRBV6-1 to TRBJ1-2; TRBD1 aligns across 7 bases. This CDR3 comprises 20 residues. The germline gives CDR1 MNHNS, CDR2 SASEGT. Trimming removed 0 bases from V and 2 bases from J; junction bases left unmatched: 18. The CDR3 region has the DNA TGTGCCAGCAGTGAAGCACGACACCATCAGACAGGGAGCGCAAACTATGGCTACACCTTC. Translated, it gives CASSEARHHQTGSANYGYTF.

As for this clonotype: One junction end disagrees with the germline gene, perhaps due to a read error. The chain has TRBV28 and TRBJ2-3, with 7 bases identical to TRBD1. This CDR3 region has 17 residues. CDR1 is MDHEN and CDR2 is SYDVKM in the germline V gene. In DNA, the CDR3 is TGTGCCAACAGTTTTGTGATTTCGACAGGGTTTCCAGATACGCAGTATTTT. Protein: CANSFVISTGFPDTQYF. Full variable domain (remainder filled in from reference TRBV28 and TRBJ2-3): DVKVTQSSRYLVKRTGEKVFLECVQDMDHENMFWYRQDPGLGLRLIYFSYDVKMKEKGDIPEGYSVSREKKERFSLILESASTNQTSMYLCANSFVISTGFPDTQYFGPGTRLTVL.

The genes are TRBV7-9 and TRBJ2-5; 9 bases line up with TRBD1. J gave up 5 bases and V 7 bases, and 11 bases lay outside the gene matches. Germline V gene sequence: CDR1 SEHNR, CDR2 FQNEAQ (reference sequence). This CDR3 comprises 15 residues. In nucleotides, the CDR3 is TGTGCCAGCATCCCGGAACAGGGGGCTAGGGAGACCCAGTACTTC. Translated, it gives CASIPEQGARETQYF.

The chain is built from TRBV12-5 and TRBJ2-5; TRBD2 agrees at 8 bases. The CDR3 extends over 18 amino acids. The J segment lost 4 bases and the V segment lost 1 base, leaving 14 bases of the junction unmatched. The V gene's germline CDR1 is LGHNT and CDR2 FRNRAP. CDR3 sequence (DNA): TGTGCTAGTGGTTTGGACCCCTCCGGGACTAGATTTGGAGAGACCCAGTACTTC. Translated: CASGLDPSGTRFGETQYF.

V is TRBV7-9 and J is TRBJ1-2; D remains unclear. The length of the CDR3 is 14 residues. Germline V CDR1 and CDR2: SEHNR, FQNEAQ (reference sequence). The V and J ends lost 10 bases and 4 bases respectively, with 19 bases between them. In nucleotides, the CDR3 is TGTGCCATCACCCCGGGCCAGGACTCCTATGGCTACACCTTC. Encoded protein: CAITPGQDSYGYTF.

This clonotype showed up many times. The chain couples TRBV7-6 to TRBJ1-1; no firm D call. CDR3 length equals 16 residues. The ends were cut back, 1 base at V and 0 bases at J, with 12 bases in the middle. Germline V lookup: CDR1 SGHVS, CDR2 FNYEAQ. The CDR3 reads CASSLVSSLMNTEAFF. For the CDR3, the DNA is TGTGCCAGCAGCTTAGTATCGAGCTTGATGAACACTGAAGCTTTCTTT.

The sample holds many counts of this clonotype. The chain is built from TRBV6-1 and TRBJ1-2, with D unresolved. Trimming cost V 3 bases and J 4 bases, with 15 bases left between them. The CDR3 consists of 15 residues. Germline loops: CDR1 MNHNS, CDR2 SASEGT. CDR3 nucleotide sequence: TGTGCCAGCAGTGACGACGGACGAGGCTCCTATGGCTACACCTTC. Translating it yields CASSDDGRGSYGYTF.

This clonotype has a count of ten or more. This chain uses TRBV28 with TRBJ2-7, with TRBD1 matching 9 bases. The ends lost 6 bases at V and 2 bases at J; junction bases unmatched: 2. CDR3 length: 13 residues. Germline-derived CDR1 and CDR2 are MDHEN and SYDVKM. This chain's CDR3 is CASSRDRAYEQYV. The CDR3, as DNA: TGTGCCAGCAGCAGGGACAGGGCCTACGAGCAGTACGTC.

The V and J genes are TRBV6-6 and TRBJ2-3; the D is unclear. This CDR3 contains 12 residues. The V end was cut by 6 bases, the J end by 2 bases, with 6 bases between. The germline gives CDR1 MNHNY, CDR2 SVGAGI (reference sequence). The CDR3 protein is CASSKDTDTQYF. In DNA, the CDR3 is TGTGCCAGCAGCAAGGACACAGATACGCAGTATTTT.